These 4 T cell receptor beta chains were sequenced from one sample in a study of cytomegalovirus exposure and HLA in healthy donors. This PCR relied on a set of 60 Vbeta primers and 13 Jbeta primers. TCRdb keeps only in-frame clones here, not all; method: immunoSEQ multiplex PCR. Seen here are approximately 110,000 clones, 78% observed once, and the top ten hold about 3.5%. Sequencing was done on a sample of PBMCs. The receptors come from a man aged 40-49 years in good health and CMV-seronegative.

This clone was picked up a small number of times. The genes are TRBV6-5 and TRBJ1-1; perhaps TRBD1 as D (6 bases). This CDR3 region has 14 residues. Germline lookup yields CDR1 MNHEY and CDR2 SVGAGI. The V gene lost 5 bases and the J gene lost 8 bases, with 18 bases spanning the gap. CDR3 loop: CASSRTGSGIEAFF. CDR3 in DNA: TGTGCCAGCAGTCGCACAGGGTCGGGGATCGAAGCTTTCTTT.

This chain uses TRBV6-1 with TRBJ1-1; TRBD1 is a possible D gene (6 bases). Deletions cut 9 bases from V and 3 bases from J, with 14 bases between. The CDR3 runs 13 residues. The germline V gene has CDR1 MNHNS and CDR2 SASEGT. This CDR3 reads CASRGGRDTEAFF. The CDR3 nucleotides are TGTGCCAGTCGCGGGGGGCGCGACACTGAAGCTTTCTTT.

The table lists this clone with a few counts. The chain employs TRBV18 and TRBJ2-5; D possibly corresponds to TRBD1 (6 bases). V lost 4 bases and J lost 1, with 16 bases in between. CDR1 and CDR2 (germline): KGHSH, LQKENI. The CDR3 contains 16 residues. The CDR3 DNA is TGTGCCAGCTCACTGGGGCGGACAGCCTTCCAAGAGACCCAGTACTTC. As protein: CASSLGRTAFQETQYF.

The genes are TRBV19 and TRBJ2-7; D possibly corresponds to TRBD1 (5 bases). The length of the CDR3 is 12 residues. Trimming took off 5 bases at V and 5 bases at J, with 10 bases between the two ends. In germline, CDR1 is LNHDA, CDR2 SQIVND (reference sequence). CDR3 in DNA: TGTGCCAGTAGTCAGGGCAGCGACGAGCAGTACTTC. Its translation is CASSQGSDEQYF. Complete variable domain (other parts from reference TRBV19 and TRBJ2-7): DGGITQSPKYLFRKEGQNVTLSCEQNLNHDAMYWYRQDPGQGLRLIYYSQIVNDFQKGDIAEGYSVSREKKESFPLTVTSAQKNPTAFYLCASSQGSDEQYFGPGTRLTVT.